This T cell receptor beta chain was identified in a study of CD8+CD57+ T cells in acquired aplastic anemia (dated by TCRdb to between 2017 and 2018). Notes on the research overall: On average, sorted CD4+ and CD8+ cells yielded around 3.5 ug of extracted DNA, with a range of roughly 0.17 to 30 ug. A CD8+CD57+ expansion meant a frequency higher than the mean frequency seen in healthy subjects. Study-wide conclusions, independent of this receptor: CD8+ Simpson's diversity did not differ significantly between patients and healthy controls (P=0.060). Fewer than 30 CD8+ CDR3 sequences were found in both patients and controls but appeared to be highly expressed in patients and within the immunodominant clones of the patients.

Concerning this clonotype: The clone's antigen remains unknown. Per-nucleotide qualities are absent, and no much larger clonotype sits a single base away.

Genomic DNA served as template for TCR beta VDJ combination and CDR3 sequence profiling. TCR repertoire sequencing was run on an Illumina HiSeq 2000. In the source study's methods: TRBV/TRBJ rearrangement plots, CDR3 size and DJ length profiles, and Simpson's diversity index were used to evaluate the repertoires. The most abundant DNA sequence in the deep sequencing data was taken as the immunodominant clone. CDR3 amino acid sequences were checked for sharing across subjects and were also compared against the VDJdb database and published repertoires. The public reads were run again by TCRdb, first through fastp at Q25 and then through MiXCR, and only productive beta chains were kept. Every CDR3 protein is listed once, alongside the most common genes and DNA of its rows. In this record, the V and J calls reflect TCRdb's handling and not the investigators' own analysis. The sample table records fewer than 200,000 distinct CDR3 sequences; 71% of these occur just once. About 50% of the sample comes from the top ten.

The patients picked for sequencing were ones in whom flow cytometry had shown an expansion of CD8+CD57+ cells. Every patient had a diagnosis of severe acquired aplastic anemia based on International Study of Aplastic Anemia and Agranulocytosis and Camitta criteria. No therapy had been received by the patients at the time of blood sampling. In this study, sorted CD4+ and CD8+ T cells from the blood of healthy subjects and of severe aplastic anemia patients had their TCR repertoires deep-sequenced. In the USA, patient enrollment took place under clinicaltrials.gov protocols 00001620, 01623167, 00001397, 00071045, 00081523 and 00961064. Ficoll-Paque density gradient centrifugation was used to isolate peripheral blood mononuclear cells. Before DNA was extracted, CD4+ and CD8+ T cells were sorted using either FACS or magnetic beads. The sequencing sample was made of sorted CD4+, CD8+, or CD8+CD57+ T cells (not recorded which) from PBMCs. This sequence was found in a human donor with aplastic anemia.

The CDR3 corresponds to CASSYESNSPLHF. The sequenced DNA is TGTGCCAGCAGTTACGAGTCCAATTCACCCCTCCACTTT. Here the chain combines TRBV6-5 and TRBJ1-6; the D gene remains uncertain. Trimming removed 2 bases from V and 7 bases from J, leaving 6 bases between the germline ends. Reading the germline V gene gives CDR1 MNHEY and CDR2 SVGAGI. Including cysteine and phenylalanine, the CDR3 has 13 amino acids. Only the CDR3 region is kept as DNA, spanning 39 bases read in frame from base 1.